There are many counts of the clone carrying this T cell receptor beta chain. Scientists amplified the TCR beta CDR3 regions from RNA transcripts. HTBI-primed RT-PCR formed the first round, and a multiplex PCR formed the second. MiXCR was run by TCRdb on the multiplex PCR reads, yielding one entry per CDR3 protein. This table holds a few hundred thousand distinct CDR3 sequences, about 18% found once. These data come from a study of Graves' ophthalmopathy and Graves' hyperthyroidism. V shed 3 bases, J shed 2 bases, and the junction held 6 bases outside the gene matches. The CDR3 is made up of 15 amino acids. Per germline, CDR1 LNHDA and CDR2 SQIVND (reference sequence).

The sample consisted of peripheral blood. The receptor comes from an adult woman with stable Graves' hyperthyroidism. The genes are TRBV19 and TRBJ1-1; 7 bases align to TRBD1. CDR3: CASSIYRDSNTEAFF. CDR3 coding DNA: TGTGCCAGTAGTATCTACAGGGACAGCAACACTGAAGCTTTCTTT.